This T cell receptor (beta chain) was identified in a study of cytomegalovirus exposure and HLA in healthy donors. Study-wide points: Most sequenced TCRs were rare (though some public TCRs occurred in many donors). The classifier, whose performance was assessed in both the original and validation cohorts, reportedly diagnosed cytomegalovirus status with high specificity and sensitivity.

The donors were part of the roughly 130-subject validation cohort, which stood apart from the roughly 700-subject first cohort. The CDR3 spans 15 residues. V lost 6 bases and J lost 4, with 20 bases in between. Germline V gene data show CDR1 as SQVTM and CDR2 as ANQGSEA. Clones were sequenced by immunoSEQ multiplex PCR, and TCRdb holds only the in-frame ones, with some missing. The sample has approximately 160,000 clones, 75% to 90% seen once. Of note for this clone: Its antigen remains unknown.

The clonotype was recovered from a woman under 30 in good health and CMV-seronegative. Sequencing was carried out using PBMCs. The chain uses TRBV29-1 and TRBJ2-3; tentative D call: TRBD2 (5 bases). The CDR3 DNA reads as TGCAGCGTGACCCCTCGGGCTAGCCTTTCAGATACGCAGTATTTT. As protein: CSVTPRASLSDTQYF.